The entry below gives a single T cell receptor beta chain sequence along with its context. This entry comes from a study of OX40 agonist ivuxolimab in advanced cancers. The method was immunoSEQ multiplex PCR; TCRdb's version includes in-frame clones alone and lacks a portion of them. This sample has 45,000 to 60,000 clones, with roughly nine tenths found just once. This CDR3 contains 14 residues. Trimming took 5 bases from V and 3 from J, leaving 12 bases between them. Per the germline V gene, CDR1 is SGHRS and CDR2 is YFSETQ. The chain joins TRBV5-1 to TRBJ2-1; D not certain. The clonotype originates from an adult with an advanced solid tumor such as melanoma, head and neck, liver or kidney cancer. This material consisted of CD4+ or CD8+ T cells sorted from blood, taken in a trial of the OX40 agonist ivuxolimab. CDR3 residues: CASSASSHYNEQFF. CDR3 DNA: TGCGCCAGCAGTGCGAGCAGCCACTACAATGAGCAGTTCTTC. Filled out from reference TRBV5-1 and TRBJ2-1, the complete variable domain reads KAGVTQTPRYLIKTRGQQVTLSCSPISGHRSVSWYQQTPGQGLQFLFEYFSETQRNKGNFPGRFSGRQFSNSRSEMNVSTLELGDSALYLCASSASSHYNEQFFGPGTRLTVL.